This T cell receptor beta chain was identified during a study of T cells in Graves' hyperthyroidism and ophthalmopathy. V lost 6 bases to trimming and J lost 8 bases; unmatched junction nucleotides: 6. Per germline, CDR1 MNHEY and CDR2 SMNVEV (reference sequence). This CDR3 is built from 13 residues. What was amplified from RNA transcripts were TCR beta CDR3 regions. When the TCR CDR3 underwent first-round RT-PCR, the HTBI primer set was used. One entry per CDR3 protein results from TCRdb running MiXCR on the multiplex PCR reads. The table has around 450,000 distinct CDR3 sequences, 15% to 17% seen once. This clonotype was detected ten times or more. Antigen unknown. Diagnostic assessment was based on clinical symptoms, serum thyroxine and TRAb, thyroid ultrasound and orbital computed tomography. Whole-study results and caveats: It was a median approximately 7.1 months before onset that the model predicted ophthalmopathy.

Sequenced input: blood. The receptor's source is a woman under 30 with Graves' hyperthyroidism. The chain joins TRBV27 to TRBJ2-7; the match to TRBD1 covers 11 bases. The CDR3 sequence is CASRDGTGGQQYF. CDR3 bases: TGTGCCAGCAGAGACGGGACAGGGGGGCAGCAGTACTTC.